The rows below give T cell receptor beta chains drawn from one sample of a study of cytomegalovirus exposure and HLA in healthy donors. TCRdb's table, derived via immunoSEQ multiplex PCR, lists solely in-frame clones and lacks some. The profile shows 150,000 to 200,000 clones, around four fifths of them singletons. The specimen sequenced was PBMCs. The receptors here all came from a woman in her thirties in good health and CMV-seronegative. CDR3s include the opening cysteine and the closing phenylalanine or tryptophan. The D gene is left open where the match is weak. Size is stated for part of the rows, as once, few or many counts, or as a class when the clone is expanded.

d_call: .; clone_size: .; j_call: TRBJ1-2; v_call: TRBV6-5; cdr3_nt: TGTGCCAGCAGTTTGCAGGCTAACTATGGCTACACCTTC; cdr3_aa: CASSLQANYGYTF
d_call: TRBD1; clone_size: .; j_call: TRBJ1-5; v_call: TRBV6-1; cdr3_nt: TGTGCCAGCAGTGAGAGCCCAGGACAGGGTGGTCAGCCCCAGCATTTT; cdr3_aa: CASSESPGQGGQPQHF
d_call: TRBD2; clone_size: .; j_call: TRBJ2-5; v_call: TRBV18; cdr3_nt: TGTGCCAGCTCACCGAGGACTAGCGTAGAGACCCAGTACTTC; cdr3_aa: CASSPRTSVETQYF
d_call: TRBD1; clone_size: .; j_call: TRBJ1-2; v_call: TRBV19; cdr3_nt: TGTGCCAGTAGTAATACGAGACAGGGAGGCTATGGCTACACCTTC; cdr3_aa: CASSNTRQGGYGYTF
d_call: .; clone_size: once; j_call: TRBJ2-1; v_call: TRBV9; cdr3_nt: TGTGCCAGCAGCGCCAGGGGTCCGAGCTCCTACAATGAGCAGTTCTTC; cdr3_aa: CASSARGPSSYNEQFF
d_call: TRBD2; clone_size: .; j_call: TRBJ2-1; v_call: TRBV9; cdr3_nt: TGTGCCAGCAGCCTCGGACTAGCGGAGTACAATGAGCAGTTCTTC; cdr3_aa: CASSLGLAEYNEQFF
d_call: .; clone_size: .; j_call: TRBJ2-1; v_call: TRBV29-1; cdr3_nt: TGCAGCGCCAGGGATTCGGCCTACAATGAGCAGTTCTTC; cdr3_aa: CSARDSAYNEQFF
d_call: .; clone_size: .; j_call: TRBJ2-3; v_call: TRBV28; cdr3_nt: TGTGCCAGCAGTCGACTGAGAATCACAGATACGCAGTATTTT; cdr3_aa: CASSRLRITDTQYF
d_call: .; clone_size: once; j_call: TRBJ1-1; v_call: TRBV15; cdr3_nt: TGTGCCACCAGCCCCGGCGGGGGGCGAACTGAAGCTTTCTTT; cdr3_aa: CATSPGGGRTEAFF
d_call: .; clone_size: .; j_call: TRBJ2-1; v_call: TRBV27; cdr3_nt: TGTGCCAGCAGTTTTGGGGGGATGAGTGAGCAGTTCTTC; cdr3_aa: CASSFGGMSEQFF
d_call: .; clone_size: once; j_call: TRBJ2-2; v_call: TRBV9; cdr3_nt: TGTGCCAGCAGCGTAGCTGCCAGGGGCACCGGGGAGCTGTTTTTT; cdr3_aa: CASSVAARGTGELFF
d_call: .; clone_size: .; j_call: TRBJ1-4; v_call: TRBV7-9; cdr3_nt: TGTGCCAGCAGCCCCAGGGGCAGCTTCGGAGAAAAACTGTTTTTT; cdr3_aa: CASSPRGSFGEKLFF
d_call: .; clone_size: .; j_call: TRBJ1-5; v_call: TRBV7-2; cdr3_nt: TGTGCCAGCAGCCAAGACCGGAACAGTCAGCCCCAGCATTTT; cdr3_aa: CASSQDRNSQPQHF
d_call: .; clone_size: .; j_call: TRBJ2-6; v_call: TRBV11-1; cdr3_nt: TGTGCCAGCAGCTCGACGCGCGTCTCTGGGGCCAACGGCCTGACTTTC; cdr3_aa: CASSSTRVSGANGLTF
d_call: .; clone_size: few; j_call: TRBJ1-1; v_call: TRBV9; cdr3_nt: TGTGCCAGCACCCCGGCAGGAATGAACACTGAAGCTTTCTTT; cdr3_aa: CASTPAGMNTEAFF
d_call: TRBD2; clone_size: .; j_call: TRBJ2-2; v_call: TRBV11-2; cdr3_nt: TGTGCCAGCAGCCGAGGACTAGCGGGGGATGGGGAGCTGTTTTTT; cdr3_aa: CASSRGLAGDGELFF
d_call: .; clone_size: .; j_call: TRBJ1-1; v_call: TRBV18; cdr3_nt: TGTGCCAGCTCAGAGTACGGCGGCACTGAAGCTTTCTTT; cdr3_aa: CASSEYGGTEAFF
d_call: .; clone_size: .; j_call: TRBJ2-7; v_call: TRBV9; cdr3_nt: TGTGCCAGCAGCGGACGTTTTCTGGGCGTTGGGGAGCAGTACTTC; cdr3_aa: CASSGRFLGVGEQYF
d_call: TRBD1; clone_size: few; j_call: TRBJ2-1; v_call: TRBV6-6; cdr3_nt: TGTGCCAGCAGACGTCCGGGACAGGGGGCAAATGAGCAGTTCTTC; cdr3_aa: CASRRPGQGANEQFF
d_call: .; clone_size: once; j_call: TRBJ1-6; v_call: TRBV7-3; cdr3_nt: TGTGCCAGCAGCTTTCAGGTGGATTCACCCCTCCACTTT; cdr3_aa: CASSFQVDSPLHF
d_call: .; clone_size: .; j_call: TRBJ1-4; v_call: TRBV5-6; cdr3_nt: TGTGCCAGCAGCCCGGGTGGGGCTGGTGAAAAACTGTTTTTT; cdr3_aa: CASSPGGAGEKLFF
d_call: .; clone_size: .; j_call: TRBJ1-6; v_call: TRBV5-1; cdr3_nt: TGCGCCAGCAGCTTGGGGGCAGAGTCCTTCTATAATTCACCCCTCCACTTT; cdr3_aa: CASSLGAESFYNSPLHF
d_call: TRBD2; clone_size: .; j_call: TRBJ2-7; v_call: TRBV27; cdr3_nt: TGTGCCAGCAGTCAGAGACTAGCGGGGGGCTACGAGCAGTACTTC; cdr3_aa: CASSQRLAGGYEQYF
d_call: TRBD2; clone_size: .; j_call: TRBJ2-3; v_call: TRBV30; cdr3_nt: TGTGCCTGGACCCCACTAGCGGGAAGCACAGATACGCAGTATTTT; cdr3_aa: CAWTPLAGSTDTQYF
d_call: .; clone_size: .; j_call: TRBJ1-1; v_call: TRBV14; cdr3_nt: TGTGCCAGCAGCCGGGACACTAACCCGAGCACTGAAGCTTTCTTT; cdr3_aa: CASSRDTNPSTEAFF
d_call: TRBD1; clone_size: few; j_call: TRBJ2-2; v_call: TRBV6-1; cdr3_nt: TGTGCCAGCAGTGGCAGGGGGAGCACCGGGGAGCTGTTTTTT; cdr3_aa: CASSGRGSTGELFF
d_call: .; clone_size: .; j_call: TRBJ2-7; v_call: TRBV6-5; cdr3_nt: TGTGCCAGCAGTTACTCGAGGGGGTACGAGCAGTACTTC; cdr3_aa: CASSYSRGYEQYF
d_call: .; clone_size: .; j_call: TRBJ1-5; v_call: TRBV27; cdr3_nt: TGTGCCAGCAGTTATACGGGTGGCGTAATCCCCCAGCCCCAGCATTTT; cdr3_aa: CASSYTGGVIPQPQHF
d_call: .; clone_size: .; j_call: TRBJ2-7; v_call: TRBV5-4; cdr3_nt: TGTGCCAGCAGCTCCGGACAGTCCCACTACGAGCAGTACTTC; cdr3_aa: CASSSGQSHYEQYF
d_call: .; clone_size: .; j_call: TRBJ2-3; v_call: TRBV30; cdr3_nt: TGTGCCTGGAGTGTACTCCTTAGACAGTCAGATACGCAGTATTTT; cdr3_aa: CAWSVLLRQSDTQYF
d_call: .; clone_size: once; j_call: TRBJ1-1; v_call: TRBV7-3; cdr3_nt: TGTGCCAGCAGCAGGGGGTCGGGCACTGAAGCTTTCTTT; cdr3_aa: CASSRGSGTEAFF
d_call: .; clone_size: .; j_call: TRBJ2-1; v_call: TRBV2; cdr3_nt: TGTGCCAGCAGCCCGGCGGACCCTGGGAGCTACAATGAGCAGTTCTTC; cdr3_aa: CASSPADPGSYNEQFF
d_call: .; clone_size: .; j_call: TRBJ1-1; v_call: TRBV2; cdr3_nt: TGTGCCAGCAGCCAGGGGATGAACACTGAAGCTTTCTTT; cdr3_aa: CASSQGMNTEAFF
d_call: .; clone_size: .; j_call: TRBJ1-1; v_call: TRBV6-1; cdr3_nt: TGTGCCAGCAGTGTAAGGGAGATGAACACTGAAGCTTTCTTT; cdr3_aa: CASSVREMNTEAFF
d_call: TRBD2; clone_size: .; j_call: TRBJ2-7; v_call: TRBV9; cdr3_nt: TGTGCCAGCAGCCTGACTAGCGGGGGACCCTACGAGCAGTACTTC; cdr3_aa: CASSLTSGGPYEQYF
d_call: TRBD1; clone_size: .; j_call: TRBJ1-5; v_call: TRBV2; cdr3_nt: TGTGCCAGCAACGGGGACAGGGGCATTAATCAGCCCCAGCATTTT; cdr3_aa: CASNGDRGINQPQHF
d_call: .; clone_size: few; j_call: TRBJ2-5; v_call: TRBV5-5; cdr3_nt: TGTGCCAGCAGCTTGATGGTCTCGGGTGAAGAGACCCAGTACTTC; cdr3_aa: CASSLMVSGEETQYF